This TCR beta chain emerged from a study of T cells in Graves' hyperthyroidism and ophthalmopathy. The CDR3 runs to 12 residues. The germline V gene encodes CDR1 DFQATT and CDR2 SNEGSKA (reference sequence). V shed 0 bases and J shed 7 bases, with 9 bases lying between them. Amplification of TCR beta CDR3 regions was performed using RNA transcripts as template. Primed by the HTBI set, a first-round RT-PCR was run on the TCR CDR3. MiXCR, run by TCRdb on the multiplex PCR reads, gives a single entry per CDR3 protein. The sample has 50,000 to 55,000 distinct CDR3 sequences, around 48% seen once; the top ten hold over 8%.

The TCR was taken from a woman aged 50 to 60 with Graves' ophthalmopathy. Sequenced input: blood. This sequence joins TRBV20-1 and TRBJ1-2; possibly TRBD1 for D (5 bases). This chain's CDR3 is CSAREGGLGYTF. CDR3 sequence (DNA): TGCAGTGCTAGAGAGGGGGGTCTTGGCTACACCTTC.